This T cell receptor beta chain was profiled in a study of cytomegalovirus exposure and HLA in healthy donors. The wider study: The 120 validation repertoires used the same platform as the roughly 720 first-cohort repertoires (as reported by a later analysis).

The CDR3 contains 13 residues. Germline V gene data show CDR1 as SGHAT and CDR2 as FQNNGV. Deletions cut 3 bases from V and 1 base from J, with 6 bases between. The repertoire was sequenced with immunoSEQ multiplex PCR; TCRdb's copy has only in-frame clones and lacks some. The sample gives 110,000 or so clones, 80% to 90% of which show up once; nearly 4.5% is in the top ten. General study points: Researchers counted 180 or so TCR beta chains as cytomegalovirus-associated.

The study drew the donors from its approximately 110-subject validation cohort, separate from the roughly 700-subject first cohort. Points on this clone: Antigen: not known. Other nucleotide sequences from this sample produce the same CDR3.

Sequences were obtained from PBMCs. The chain employs TRBV11-2 and TRBJ1-1, with no clear D. The source is a man aged 18 to 30 in good health and CMV-seropositive. CDR3 nucleotides: TGTGCCAGCAGCTTGAGGGAGAACACTGAAGCTTTCTTT. It is translated as CASSLRENTEAFF.